These 4 T cell receptor beta chains came from one sample sequenced in a study of cytomegalovirus exposure and HLA in healthy donors. The study ran its PCR with 60 Vbeta and 13 Jbeta primers. The table came from immunoSEQ multiplex PCR; TCRdb's copy has only in-frame clones and leaves some out. Among under 200,000 clones listed, roughly four fifths were seen once. The material sequenced was PBMCs. The source of these receptors is a woman in her late teens or twenties in good health and CMV-seronegative.

The chain joins TRBV11-3 to TRBJ2-2; 10 bases map to TRBD2. Germline CDR1 is SGHNT and CDR2 is YENEEA. The CDR3 contains 14 residues. The ends lost 5 bases at V and 8 bases at J; junction bases unmatched: 5. In DNA form, the CDR3 reads TGTGCCAGCAGCCCCATAGCGGGAGGAGGGGAGCTGTTTTTT. It is translated as CASSPIAGGGELFF.

The chain is built from TRBV11-3 and TRBJ1-1; D is unclear. The germline CDR1 and CDR2 sequences are SGHNT and YENEEA. The CDR3 has 16 residues. Trimming left V 0 bases short and J 8 bases short, with 19 bases between. The DNA of the CDR3 is TGTGCCAGCAGCTTAGATCCGAGGAGGCCCTTAGCGGAAGCTTTCTTT. It specifies CASSLDPRRPLAEAFF.

The chain carries TRBV5-6 and TRBJ2-5; TRBD2 matches at 8 bases. Per germline, CDR1 SGHDT and CDR2 YYEEEE. Trimming took 1 base from V and 4 from J; bases not matched to a gene: 3. The CDR3 extends over 14 amino acids. The chain's CDR3 is CASSLRGGRETQYF. The CDR3 DNA is TGTGCCAGCAGCTTGCGGGGGGGCAGAGAGACCCAGTACTTC.

This clone was counted a single time. V usage is TRBV7-6 and J usage is TRBJ2-3, with TRBD1 identical over 7 bases. This CDR3 has 18 amino acids. Germline lookup yields CDR1 SGHVS and CDR2 FNYEAQ. V lost 5 bases, J lost 0 bases, and 14 bases stayed unmatched. The chain's CDR3 is CASSLLGQVAFSTDTQYF. The DNA for the CDR3 is TGTGCCAGCAGCCTCTTAGGACAGGTCGCGTTTAGCACAGATACGCAGTATTTT.